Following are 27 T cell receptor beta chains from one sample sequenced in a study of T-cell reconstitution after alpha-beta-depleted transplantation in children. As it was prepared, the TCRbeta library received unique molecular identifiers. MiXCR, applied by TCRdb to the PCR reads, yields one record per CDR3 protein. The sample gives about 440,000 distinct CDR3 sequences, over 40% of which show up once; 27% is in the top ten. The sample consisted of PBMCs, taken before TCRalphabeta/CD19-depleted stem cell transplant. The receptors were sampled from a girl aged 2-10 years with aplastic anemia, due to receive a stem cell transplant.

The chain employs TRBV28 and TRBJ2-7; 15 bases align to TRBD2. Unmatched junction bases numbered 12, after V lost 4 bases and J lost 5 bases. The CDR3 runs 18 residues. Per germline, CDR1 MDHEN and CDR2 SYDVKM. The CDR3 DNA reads TGTGCCAGCAGTTCCGGGACTAGCGGGAGGCCTGCGGGCAACGAGCAGTACTTC. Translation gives CASSSGTSGRPAGNEQYF.

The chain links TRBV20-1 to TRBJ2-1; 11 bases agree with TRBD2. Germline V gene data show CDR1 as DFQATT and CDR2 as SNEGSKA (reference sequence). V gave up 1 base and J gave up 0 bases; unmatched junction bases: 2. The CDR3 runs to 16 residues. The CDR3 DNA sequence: TGCAGTGCTAGAGTAGCGGGGGGGTCCTCCTACAATGAGCAGTTCTTC. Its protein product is CSARVAGGSSYNEQFF.

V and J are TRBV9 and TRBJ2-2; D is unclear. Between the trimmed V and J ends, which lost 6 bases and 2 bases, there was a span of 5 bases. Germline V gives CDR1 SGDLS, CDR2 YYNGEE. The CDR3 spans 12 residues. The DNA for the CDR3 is TGTGCCAGCACTCAAAACACCGGGGAGCTGTTTTTT. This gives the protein CASTQNTGELFF.

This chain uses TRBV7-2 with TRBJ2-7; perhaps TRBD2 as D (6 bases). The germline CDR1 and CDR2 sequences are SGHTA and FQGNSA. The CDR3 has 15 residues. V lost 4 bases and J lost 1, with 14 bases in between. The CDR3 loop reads CASSSSARRSYEQYF. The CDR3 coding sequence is TGTGCCAGCAGCTCTAGCGCGCGGAGGTCCTACGAGCAGTACTTC.

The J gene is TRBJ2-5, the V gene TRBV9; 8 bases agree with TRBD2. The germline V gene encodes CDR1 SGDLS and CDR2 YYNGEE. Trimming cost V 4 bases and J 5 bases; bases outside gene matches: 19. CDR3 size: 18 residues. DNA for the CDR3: TGTGCCAGCAGCCCGTTCGGGAGTGGGAGCGGGAGTTACGAGACCCAGTACTTC. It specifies CASSPFGSGSGSYETQYF.

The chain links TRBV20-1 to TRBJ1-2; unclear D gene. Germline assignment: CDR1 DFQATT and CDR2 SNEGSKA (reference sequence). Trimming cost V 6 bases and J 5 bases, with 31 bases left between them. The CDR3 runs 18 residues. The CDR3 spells CSADAYTSSSISPYGYTF. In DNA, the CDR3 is TGCAGTGCCGACGCATATACATCCTCTTCTATCTCGCCTTATGGCTACACCTTC.

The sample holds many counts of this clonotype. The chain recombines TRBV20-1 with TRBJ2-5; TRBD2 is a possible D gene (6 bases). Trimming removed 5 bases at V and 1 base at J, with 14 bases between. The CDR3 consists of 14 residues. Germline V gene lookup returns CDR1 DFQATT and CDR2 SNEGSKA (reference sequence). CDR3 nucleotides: TGCAGTGCTCCCCGTAGCGGCCCCCAAGAGACCCAGTACTTC. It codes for CSAPRSGPQETQYF.

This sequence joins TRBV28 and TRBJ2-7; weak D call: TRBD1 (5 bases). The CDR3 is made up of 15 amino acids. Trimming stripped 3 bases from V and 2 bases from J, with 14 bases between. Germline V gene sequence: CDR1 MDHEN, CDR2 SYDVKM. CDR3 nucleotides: TGTGCCAGCAGTTTCAGGGCCCGGGCCCCCTACGAGCAGTACTTC. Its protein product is CASSFRARAPYEQYF. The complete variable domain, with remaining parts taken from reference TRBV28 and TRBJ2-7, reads DVKVTQSSRYLVKRTGEKVFLECVQDMDHENMFWYRQDPGLGLRLIYFSYDVKMKEKGDIPEGYSVSREKKERFSLILESASTNQTSMYLCASSFRARAPYEQYFGPGTRLTVT.

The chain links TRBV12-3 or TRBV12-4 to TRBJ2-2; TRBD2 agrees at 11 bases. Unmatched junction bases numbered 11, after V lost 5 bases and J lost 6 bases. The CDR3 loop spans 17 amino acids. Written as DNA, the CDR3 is TGTGCCAGCAGTCTCCTAATTAGTAGCGGGGGGGCCGGGGAGCTGTTTTTT. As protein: CASSLLISSGGAGELFF.

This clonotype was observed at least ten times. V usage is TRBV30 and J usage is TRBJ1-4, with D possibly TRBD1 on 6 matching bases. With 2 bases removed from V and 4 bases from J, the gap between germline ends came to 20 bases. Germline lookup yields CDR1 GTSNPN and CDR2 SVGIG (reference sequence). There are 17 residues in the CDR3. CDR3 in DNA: TGTGCCTGGAGTACCCCCCTAGGGGGGCCGGGTAATGAAAAACTGTTTTTT. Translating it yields CAWSTPLGGPGNEKLFF. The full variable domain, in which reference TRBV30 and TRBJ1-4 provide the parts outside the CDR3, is SQTIHQWPATLVQPVGSPLSLECTVEGTSNPNLYWYRQAAGRGLQLLFYSVGIGQISSEVPQNLSASRPQDRQFILSSKKLLLSDSGFYLCAWSTPLGGPGNEKLFFGSGTQLSVL.

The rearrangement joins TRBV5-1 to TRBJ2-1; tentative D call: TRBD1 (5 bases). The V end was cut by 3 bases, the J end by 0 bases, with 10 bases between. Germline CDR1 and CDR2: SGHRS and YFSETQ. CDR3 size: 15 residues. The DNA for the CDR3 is TGCGCCAGCAGCTCGACAGTGAGCTCCTACAATGAGCAGTTCTTC. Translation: CASSSTVSSYNEQFF.

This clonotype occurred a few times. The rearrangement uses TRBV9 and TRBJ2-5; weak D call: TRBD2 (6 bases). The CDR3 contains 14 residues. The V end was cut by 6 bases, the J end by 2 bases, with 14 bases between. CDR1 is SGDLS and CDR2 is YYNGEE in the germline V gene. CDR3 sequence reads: CASNGGTPQETQYF. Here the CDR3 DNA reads TGTGCCAGCAACGGAGGGACCCCTCAAGAGACCCAGTACTTC. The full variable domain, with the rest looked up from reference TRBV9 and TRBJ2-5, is DSGVTQTPKHLITATGQRVTLRCSPRSGDLSVYWYQQSLDQGLQFLIQYYNGEERAKGNILERFSAQQFPDLHSELNLSSLELGDSALYFCASNGGTPQETQYFGPGTRLLVL.

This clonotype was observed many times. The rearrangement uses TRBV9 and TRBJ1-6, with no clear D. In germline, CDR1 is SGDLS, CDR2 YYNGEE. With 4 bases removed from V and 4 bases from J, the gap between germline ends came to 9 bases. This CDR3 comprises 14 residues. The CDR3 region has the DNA TGTGCCAGCAGCACCGACATTTATAATTCACCCCTCCACTTT. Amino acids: CASSTDIYNSPLHF.

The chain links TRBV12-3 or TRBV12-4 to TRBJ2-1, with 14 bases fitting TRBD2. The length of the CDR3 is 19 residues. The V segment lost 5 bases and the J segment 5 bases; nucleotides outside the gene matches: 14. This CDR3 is CASSLHRRGTSGSNNEQFF. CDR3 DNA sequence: TGTGCCAGCAGTCTACATCGCCGTGGGACTAGCGGGAGTAACAATGAGCAGTTCTTC.

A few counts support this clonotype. The DNA of the CDR3 is TGCAGTGCCCTGATAGGGGGGACGGCGAGTAGATTAGTCACAGATACGCAGTATTTT. It is translated as CSALIGGTASRLVTDTQYF. The rearrangement uses TRBV20-1 and TRBJ2-3; D may correspond to TRBD1 or TRBD2 (6 bases each). The V and J ends lost 6 bases and 2 bases respectively, with 30 bases between them. The CDR3 extends over 19 amino acids. Looked up from germline, CDR1 is DFQATT and CDR2 is SNEGSKA (reference sequence).

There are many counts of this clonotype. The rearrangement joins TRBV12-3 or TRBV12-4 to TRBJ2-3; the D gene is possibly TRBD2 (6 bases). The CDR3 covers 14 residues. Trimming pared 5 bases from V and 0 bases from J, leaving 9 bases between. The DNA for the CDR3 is TGTGCCAGCAGTAAGAGCGGGAGCACAGATACGCAGTATTTT. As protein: CASSKSGSTDTQYF.

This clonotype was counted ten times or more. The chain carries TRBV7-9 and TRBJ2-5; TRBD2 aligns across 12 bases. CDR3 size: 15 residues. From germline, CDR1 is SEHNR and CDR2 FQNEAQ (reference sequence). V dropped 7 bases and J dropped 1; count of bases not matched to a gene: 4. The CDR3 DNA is TGTGCCAGCACCCCGACTAGCGGGAGCCAAGAGACCCAGTACTTC. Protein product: CASTPTSGSQETQYF.

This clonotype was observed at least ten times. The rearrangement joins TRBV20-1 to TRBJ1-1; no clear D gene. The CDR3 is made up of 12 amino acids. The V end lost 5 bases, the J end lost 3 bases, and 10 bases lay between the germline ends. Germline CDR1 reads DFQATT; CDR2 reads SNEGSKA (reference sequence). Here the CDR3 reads CSAPQWDTEAFF. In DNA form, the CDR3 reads TGCAGTGCTCCCCAATGGGACACTGAAGCTTTCTTT.

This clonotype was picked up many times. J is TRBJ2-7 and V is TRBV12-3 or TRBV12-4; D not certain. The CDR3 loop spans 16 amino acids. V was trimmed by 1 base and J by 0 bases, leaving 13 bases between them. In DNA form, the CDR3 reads TGTGCCAGCAGTTTAGGGCTAGGGCGACTCTCCTACGAGCAGTACTTC. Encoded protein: CASSLGLGRLSYEQYF.

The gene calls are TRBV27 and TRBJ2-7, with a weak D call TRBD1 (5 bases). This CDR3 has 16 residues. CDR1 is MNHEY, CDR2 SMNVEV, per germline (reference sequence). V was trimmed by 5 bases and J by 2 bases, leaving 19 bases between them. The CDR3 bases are TGTGCCAGCAGTCGAACCCCCAATAGGGGTACCTACGAGCAGTACTTC. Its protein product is CASSRTPNRGTYEQYF.

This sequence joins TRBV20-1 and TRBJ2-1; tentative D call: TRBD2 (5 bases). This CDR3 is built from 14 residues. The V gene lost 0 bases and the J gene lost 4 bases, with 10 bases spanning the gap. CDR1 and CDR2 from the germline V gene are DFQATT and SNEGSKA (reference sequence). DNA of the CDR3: TGCAGTGCTAGAGATCCGGACTCGTACAATGAGCAGTTCTTC. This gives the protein CSARDPDSYNEQFF.

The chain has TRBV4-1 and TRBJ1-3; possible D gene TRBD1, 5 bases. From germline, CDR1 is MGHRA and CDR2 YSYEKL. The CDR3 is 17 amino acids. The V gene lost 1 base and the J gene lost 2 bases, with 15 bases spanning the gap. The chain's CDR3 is CASSQVLRVEAGNTIYF. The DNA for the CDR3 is TGCGCCAGCAGCCAAGTTCTCAGGGTTGAGGCTGGAAACACCATATATTTT.

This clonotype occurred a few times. Written as DNA, the CDR3 is TGTGCCAGCACCCTTAGTGGCGGGAGTTTTTACGAGCAGTACTTC. Amino acids: CASTLSGGSFYEQYF. The gene calls are TRBV7-9 and TRBJ2-7; 7 bases fit TRBD2. The CDR3 is 15 residues long. The V gene's germline CDR1 is SEHNR and CDR2 FQNEAQ (reference sequence). V lost 7 bases and J lost 4; bases outside the gene matches: 13.

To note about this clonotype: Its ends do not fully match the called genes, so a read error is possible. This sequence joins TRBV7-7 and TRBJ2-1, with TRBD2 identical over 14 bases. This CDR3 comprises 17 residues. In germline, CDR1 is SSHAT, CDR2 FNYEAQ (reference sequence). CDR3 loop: CASSLGGTSGGYNEQFF. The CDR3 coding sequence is TGTGCTAGCAGCTTAGGGGGGACTAGCGGGGGTTACAATGAGCAGTTCTTC.

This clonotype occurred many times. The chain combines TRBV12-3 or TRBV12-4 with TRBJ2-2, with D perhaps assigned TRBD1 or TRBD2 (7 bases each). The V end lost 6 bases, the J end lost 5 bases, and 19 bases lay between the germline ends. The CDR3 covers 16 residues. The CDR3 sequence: CASSPFGRGQTGELFF. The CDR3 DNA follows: TGTGCCAGCAGCCCCTTTGGGAGGGGGCAAACCGGGGAGCTGTTTTTT.

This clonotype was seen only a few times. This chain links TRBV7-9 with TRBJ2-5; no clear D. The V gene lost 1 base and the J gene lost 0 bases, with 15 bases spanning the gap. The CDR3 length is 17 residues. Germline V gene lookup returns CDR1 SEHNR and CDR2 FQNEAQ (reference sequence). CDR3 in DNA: TGTGCCAGCAGCTTAGGCGGTCGGGCCTTGTACCAAGAGACCCAGTACTTC. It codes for CASSLGGRALYQETQYF.

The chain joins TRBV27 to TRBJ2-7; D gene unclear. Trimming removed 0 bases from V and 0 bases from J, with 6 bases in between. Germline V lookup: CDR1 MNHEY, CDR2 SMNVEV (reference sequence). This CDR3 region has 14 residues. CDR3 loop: CASSLSAFSYEQYF. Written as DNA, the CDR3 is TGTGCCAGCAGTTTATCCGCATTCTCCTACGAGCAGTACTTC.